The clone carrying this T cell receptor beta chain was seen once. These data originate in a study of OX40 agonist ivuxolimab in advanced cancers. Germline V gene data show CDR1 as KGHSH and CDR2 as LQKENI. V was cut by 2 bases and J by 0 bases, with 7 bases left in between. The CDR3 has 15 amino acids. The protocol was immunoSEQ multiplex PCR, while the TCRdb copy is restricted to in-frame clones and leaves out a portion. The top ten clones hold about 10% of a sample with about 69,000 clones, 90% of them seen once. The clonotype originates from an adult with an advanced solid tumor such as melanoma, head and neck, liver or kidney cancer. The material was CD4+ or CD8+ T cells sorted from blood, obtained in a trial of the OX40 agonist ivuxolimab. The rearrangement uses TRBV18 and TRBJ2-2, with TRBD1 as a possible D gene (5 bases). As DNA, the CDR3 is TGTGCCAGCTCACCATTACAGGCGAACACCGGGGAGCTGTTTTTT. Translating gives CASSPLQANTGELFF. Full variable domain (missing parts from reference TRBV18 and TRBJ2-2): NAGVMQNPRHLVRRRGQEARLRCSPMKGHSHVYWYRQLPEEGLKFMVYLQKENIIDESGMPKERFSAEFPKEGPSILRIQQVVRGDSAAYFCASSPLQANTGELFFGEGSRLTVL.